One T cell receptor beta chain is described in this entry. Its matching antigen is unknown. The data were obtained in a study of T cell responses to AZD1222 COVID-19 vaccine. Clones were sequenced by immunoSEQ multiplex PCR, and TCRdb holds only the in-frame ones, with some missing. Of 150,000 to 200,000 clones listed, approximately 90% are singletons. Overall study findings and caveats: Regions left unmutated in variants are reportedly the target of nearly half of spike-specific TCRs. Repertoire sampling was restricted to post-peak T cell response timepoints. White British donors predominated, females outnumbered males, and clonal diversity was possibly underestimated. Just a handful of AZD1222 recipients tested seropositive at baseline.

The CDR3 has 13 amino acids. The trim removed 6 bases at V and 4 bases at J, leaving 2 bases unmatched. Germline V gene sequence: CDR1 SGHTA, CDR2 FQGNSA. This receptor was identified in an adult who received the AZD1222 COVID-19 vaccine. The material sequenced was peripheral blood, taken 28 days after the second AZD1222 dose. The chain links TRBV7-2 to TRBJ2-3; the match to TRBD1 covers 9 bases. The CDR3 sequence is CASRTGGADTQYF. The DNA for the CDR3 is TGTGCCAGCAGGACAGGGGGGGCAGATACGCAGTATTTT.